The 25 T cell receptor beta chains below were found in one sample sequenced in a study of post-analysis software for immune sequencing data. No antigens are known for them. Incorporated into the TCR beta cDNA libraries were unique molecular identifiers, which served to reduce PCR and sequencing biases. TCRdb fed the PCR reads into MiXCR, producing one record per CDR3 protein. The repertoire includes 740,000 or so distinct CDR3 sequences, approximately 53% of them detected once, and roughly 4.4% sits in the top ten. Overall study findings and caveats: Controls had lower frequencies than patients of 4 or 5 TRBV segments, which included TRBV5-6, TRBV5-1 and TRBV20-1.

Sequencing was done on a sample of blood. These receptors were obtained from a girl between 10 and 17 years old with multiple sclerosis.

This clonotype has just one count. The chain combines TRBV7-9 with TRBJ2-1; D unclear. The germline CDR1 and CDR2 sequences are SEHNR and FQNEAQ (reference sequence). This CDR3 contains 12 residues. Trimming took off 5 bases at V and 10 bases at J, with 12 bases between the two ends. This chain's CDR3 is CASSPTGPEQFF. The CDR3 DNA follows: TGTGCCAGCAGCCCCACGGGCCCCGAGCAGTTCTTC.

This chain links TRBV27 with TRBJ1-6; D is unresolved. There are 13 residues in the CDR3. Germline CDR1 and CDR2: MNHEY and SMNVEV (reference sequence). Between the trimmed V and J ends, which lost 3 bases and 13 bases, there was a span of 13 bases. The CDR3 coding sequence is TGTGCCAGCAGTTTCTCCGCTAAGGGTCCCCTCCACTTT. Its translation is CASSFSAKGPLHF.

This clonotype has more than one count but fewer than ten. This chain links TRBV4-1 with TRBJ2-7; D is unresolved. V lost 1 base and J lost 2, with 9 bases in between. CDR1 MGHRA and CDR2 YSYEKL come from the germline V gene. This CDR3 region has 14 residues. CDR3 loop: CASSQVDGTYEQYF. The CDR3, as DNA: TGCGCCAGCAGCCAAGTCGACGGAACCTACGAGCAGTACTTC.

The rearrangement joins TRBV12-5 to TRBJ2-1; D is undetermined. The germline V and J ends were trimmed by 2 bases and 9 bases, with 5 bases remaining between them. The CDR3 spans 11 residues. Germline V gene sequence: CDR1 LGHNT, CDR2 FRNRAP. In DNA form, the CDR3 reads TGTGCTAGTGGTTTGACGGGTGAGCAGTTCTTC. Translation: CASGLTGEQFF. Variable domain in full (rest from reference TRBV12-5 and TRBJ2-1): DARVTQTPRHKVTEMGQEVTMRCQPILGHNTVFWYRQTMMQGLELLAYFRNRAPLDDSGMPKDRFSAEMPDATLATLKIQPSEPRDSAVYFCASGLTGEQFFGPGTRLTVL.

The chain links TRBV5-1 to TRBJ2-5, with a possible D match to TRBD2 (6 bases). Trimming left V 0 bases short and J 4 bases short, with 13 bases between. CDR3 size: 15 residues. Germline V lookup: CDR1 SGHRS, CDR2 YFSETQ. The CDR3 nucleotides are TGCGCCAGCAGCTTGGCTGGCAGGAGGGGAGAGACCCAGTACTTC. Its protein is CASSLAGRRGETQYF.

The rearrangement uses TRBV20-1 and TRBJ2-1; no clear D gene. The ends were cut back, 4 bases at V and 7 bases at J, with 8 bases in the middle. The CDR3 runs 11 residues. Germline V lookup: CDR1 DFQATT, CDR2 SNEGSKA (reference sequence). This CDR3 is CSAKRRNEQFF. The DNA of the CDR3 is TGCAGTGCTAAGAGGAGAAATGAGCAGTTCTTC.

Concerning this clonotype itself: Sequence at one end of the junction differs from germline and may be a read error. The genes are TRBV6-4 and TRBJ2-3; D is unclear. The CDR3 spans 15 residues. Germline CDR1 MRHNA, CDR2 SNTAGT. The CDR3 sequence is CASSDLASHTDAQYF. The CDR3, as DNA: TGTGCCAGCAGTGACCTGGCTAGTCACACAGATGCGCAGTATTTT.

In this sample, this clonotype turned up many times. The CDR3 loop reads CSGSLLEDTQYF. As DNA, the CDR3 is TGCAGCGGTAGTTTGCTGGAAGATACGCAGTATTTT. V usage is TRBV29-1 and J usage is TRBJ2-3; no clear D gene. The CDR3 sequence is 12 residues long. V was clipped by 7 bases and J by 5 bases, with 13 bases between them. The germline V gene encodes CDR1 SQVTM and CDR2 ANQGSEA.

This clonotype was observed a few times. The chain is built from TRBV12-3 or TRBV12-4 and TRBJ1-1; D remains ambiguous. The V end lost 0 bases, the J end lost 7 bases, and 0 bases lay between the germline ends. This CDR3 comprises 10 residues. CDR3 protein: CASSLAEAFF. CDR3 nucleotide sequence: TGTGCCAGCAGTTTAGCTGAAGCTTTCTTT.

This sequence joins TRBV7-9 and TRBJ2-1; D may be TRBD1 or TRBD2 (5 bases each). This CDR3 has 15 residues. V lost 1 base and J lost 7, with 14 bases in between. Germline lookup yields CDR1 SEHNR and CDR2 FQNEAQ (reference sequence). In nucleotides, the CDR3 is TGTGCCAGCAGCTTAGGAATTGGGACGAGGAATGAGCAGTTCTTC. Amino acids: CASSLGIGTRNEQFF.

The chain links TRBV20-1 to TRBJ2-7; D gene uncertain. Trimming removed 0 bases from V and 3 bases from J, with 9 bases in between. Germline CDR1 DFQATT, CDR2 SNEGSKA (reference sequence). This CDR3 comprises 13 residues. In DNA, the CDR3 is TGCAGTGCTAGAGATGGGCAGCTCTACGAGCAGTACTTC. Protein sequence: CSARDGQLYEQYF.

As regards this clonotype: This CDR3 fails to terminate in the conserved phenylalanine or tryptophan, so it likely reflects a read error. This sequence joins TRBV9 and TRBJ2-6; D gene unclear. Germline V gene lookup returns CDR1 SGDLS and CDR2 YYNGEE. The CDR3 consists of 18 residues. With 4 bases removed from V and 0 bases from J, the gap between germline ends came to 17 bases. CDR3 amino acids: CASSPSGRPYSGANVLTC. CDR3 sequence (DNA): TGTGCCAGCAGCCCGTCAGGCAGGCCCTACTCTGGGGCCAACGTCCTGACTTGC.

The V gene is TRBV7-9, the J gene TRBJ1-2; 9 nucleotides line up with TRBD1. The CDR3 sequence is 15 residues long. The J segment lost 8 bases and the V segment lost 3 bases, leaving 10 bases of the junction unmatched. Germline V gene sequence: CDR1 SEHNR, CDR2 FQNEAQ (reference sequence). The CDR3 is CASSFAPGQGWGYTF. CDR3 nucleotides: TGTGCCAGCAGCTTCGCCCCGGGACAGGGATGGGGCTACACCTTC.

This clonotype appeared once. V usage is TRBV5-1 and J usage is TRBJ2-5; D could derive from TRBD1 or TRBD2 (5 bases each). CDR3 size: 16 residues. Germline lookup yields CDR1 SGHRS and CDR2 YFSETQ. The V end was cut by 4 bases, the J end by 4 bases, with 20 bases between. The CDR3 loop reads CASSLEVVRAGETQYF. The CDR3 DNA reads TGCGCCAGCAGCCTGGAGGTTGTCAGGGCGGGAGAGACCCAGTACTTC.

This rearrangement joins TRBV7-9 to TRBJ2-1; 8 nucleotides line up with TRBD2. Looked up from germline, CDR1 is SEHNR and CDR2 is FQNEAQ (reference sequence). Trimming took 0 bases from V and 0 from J; bases not matched to a gene: 4. The CDR3 contains 17 residues. The CDR3 loop reads CASSLATGGSSYNEQFF. The CDR3, as DNA: TGTGCCAGCAGCTTAGCTACGGGGGGGAGCTCCTACAATGAGCAGTTCTTC.

V and J are TRBV7-3 and TRBJ2-3, with 7 nucleotides matching TRBD1. CDR3 size: 16 residues. J lost 0 bases, V lost 5 bases, and 8 bases had no gene match. Germline-derived CDR1 and CDR2 are SGHTA and FQGTGA. The DNA of the CDR3 is TGTGCCAGCAGCCCAAACGACAGGGTTAGCACAGATACGCAGTATTTT. Protein product: CASSPNDRVSTDTQYF.

This clonotype was seen more than once but under ten times. The chain combines TRBV18 with TRBJ1-2, with 7 bases lining up with TRBD1. Germline trimming cut 6 bases from V and 4 bases from J; bases unmatched to any gene: 11. CDR3 length: 15 amino acids. CDR1 is KGHSH and CDR2 is LQKENI in the germline V gene. CDR3 nucleotide sequence: TGTGCCAGCTCTCCTCAGGGGGATTCAAGCTATGGCTACACCTTC. This sequence encodes CASSPQGDSSYGYTF.

The chain joins TRBV20-1 to TRBJ2-5; 8 bases are shared with TRBD2. The CDR3 is 14 residues long. Germline V gene lookup returns CDR1 DFQATT and CDR2 SNEGSKA (reference sequence). Trimming removed 4 bases from V and 4 bases from J; junction bases left unmatched: 8. The CDR3 nucleotides are TGCAGTGCTACCTCGGGGGGGGACGGAGAGACCCAGTACTTC. Translating it yields CSATSGGDGETQYF.

The chain couples TRBV7-2 to TRBJ2-7, with TRBD1 matching over 9 bases. Judging by the DNA end, TRBJ2-5 fits better; the J call may be wrong. The CDR3 consists of 17 residues. Per the germline V gene, CDR1 is SGHTA and CDR2 is FQGNSA. CDR3 in amino acids: CASSQNTGGNWQETQYF. The CDR3 bases are TGTGCCAGCAGCCAGAACACAGGGGGCAATTGGCAAGAGACCCAGTACTTC.

This clonotype was seen ten or more times. The chain combines TRBV18 with TRBJ1-4; no reliable D call. The V gene's germline CDR1 is KGHSH and CDR2 LQKENI. The CDR3 is 14 residues long. The ends were cut back, 4 bases at V and 0 bases at J, with 6 bases in the middle. CDR3 in DNA: TGTGCCAGCTCACGGACTGCAACTAATGAAAAACTGTTTTTT. Amino acids: CASSRTATNEKLFF.

The DNA for the CDR3 is TGTGCCAGCAGTTACTCTAGCGGGAGTTATTTCTACGAGCAGTACTTC. Translating gives CASSYSSGSYFYEQYF. V is TRBV6-6 and J is TRBJ2-4, with TRBD2 matching 9 bases. The J call may not be correct, given that the DNA end is closer to TRBJ2-7. The CDR3 is 16 amino acids. CDR1 and CDR2 from the germline V gene are MNHNY and SVGAGI (reference sequence).

This chain uses TRBV20-1 with TRBJ2-1, with D possibly TRBD2 on 5 matching bases. Germline values: CDR1 DFQATT, CDR2 SNEGSKA (reference sequence). The CDR3 length is 14 residues. V was pared by 0 bases and J by 8 bases, with 14 bases between. The CDR3 nucleotides are TGCAGTGCTAGAGATCGGAGAGGGATGGATGAGCAGTTCTTC. This sequence encodes CSARDRRGMDEQFF.

This chain links TRBV20-1 with TRBJ2-1; D is possibly TRBD1 (5 bases). The germline CDR1 and CDR2 sequences are DFQATT and SNEGSKA (reference sequence). Trimming removed 2 bases at V and 5 bases at J, with 10 bases between. The CDR3 consists of 13 residues. This CDR3 reads CSARTGLDNEQFF. DNA for the CDR3: TGCAGTGCTAGAACAGGCCTCGACAATGAGCAGTTCTTC.

This rearrangement joins TRBV29-1 to TRBJ2-7; 11 bases map to TRBD2. The junction had 10 bases not matched to a gene; V was cut back by 6 bases and J by 3 bases. The CDR3 totals 15 residues. Germline assignment: CDR1 SQVTM and CDR2 ANQGSEA. CDR3 nucleotides: TGCAGCGTCGCCGGGACTAGCGGATTATTCTACGAGCAGTACTTC. Amino acids: CSVAGTSGLFYEQYF.

This clonotype has a handful of counts. J is TRBJ2-5 and V is TRBV12-3 or TRBV12-4; weak D call: TRBD1 (6 bases). Trimming took off 4 bases at V and 5 bases at J, with 11 bases between the two ends. CDR3 length: 13 amino acids. This CDR3 reads CASSYRVEETQYF. The CDR3 coding sequence is TGTGCCAGCAGTTACAGGGTTGAGGAGACCCAGTACTTC.